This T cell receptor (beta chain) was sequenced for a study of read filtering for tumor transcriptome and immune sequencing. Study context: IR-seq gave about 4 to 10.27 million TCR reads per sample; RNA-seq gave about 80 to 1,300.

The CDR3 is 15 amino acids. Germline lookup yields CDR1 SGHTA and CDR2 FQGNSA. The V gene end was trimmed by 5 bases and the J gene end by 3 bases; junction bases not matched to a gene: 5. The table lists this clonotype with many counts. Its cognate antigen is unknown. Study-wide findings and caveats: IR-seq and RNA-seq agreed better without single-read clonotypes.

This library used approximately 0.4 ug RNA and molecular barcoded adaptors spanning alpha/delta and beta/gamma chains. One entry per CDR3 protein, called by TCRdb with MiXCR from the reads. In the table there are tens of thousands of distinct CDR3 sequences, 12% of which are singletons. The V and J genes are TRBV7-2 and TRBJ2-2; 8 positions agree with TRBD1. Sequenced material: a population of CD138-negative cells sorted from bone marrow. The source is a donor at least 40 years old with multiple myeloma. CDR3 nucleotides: TGTGCCAGCAGCCTGGACAGGGCGGACACCGGGGAGCTGTTTTTT. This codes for CASSLDRADTGELFF.